This paragraph reports one TCR beta chain. There are a few counts of this clonotype. What antigen it recognizes has not been identified. No per-base quality is available; no much larger clone lies one base away. The protocol used for the library was PCR. Sequenced on an Illumina HiSeq 2000. TCRdb redid the processing of the public reads, applying fastp at Q25 and MiXCR, and retained in-frame beta chains. CDR3 protein sequences are deduplicated, and each keeps its most common genes and DNA. For this sample there are 19,000 or so distinct CDR3 sequences; around two fifths appear just once. The ten largest clones add up to over 35% of the sample. Measured from the cysteine to the phenylalanine, the CDR3 is 18 residues long. The read is trimmed to its CDR3 DNA, 54 bases read in frame from base 1. CDR1 DFQATT and CDR2 SNEGSKA were looked up in the germline V gene (reference sequence). V trim: 1 base; J trim: 0 bases; unmatched bases: 9.

The sample belongs to a study of tumor-infiltrating lymphocytes in oesophageal squamous cell carcinoma (TCRdb year 2016). This receptor was taken from a male donor with esophageal squamous cell carcinoma. The source material was esophageal tumor tissue. The chain links TRBV20-1 with TRBJ2-3; 11 nucleotides in the junction match TRBD1. The base sequence is TGCAGTGCTAGAGCTGGGGACAGGGGGAGGACTAGCACAGATACGCAGTATTTT. Its translation is CSARAGDRGRTSTDTQYF.